Shown below are 17 T cell receptor beta chains from a single sample sequenced in a study of molecular identifiers for immune sequencing clone quantification (dated by TCRdb to the late 2010s). Receptor libraries were prepared by PCR. The instrument given in TCRdb is Illumina HiSeq 4000. The raw public reads went through TCRdb reprocessing: fastp at Q25, MiXCR clone calling, in-frame beta chains kept. Each CDR3 protein gets just one entry, which takes the most common genes and DNA from the rows behind it. This sample holds 250,000 to 400,000 distinct CDR3 sequences; about a fifth were observed only once. The leading ten clones occupy 0.7% to 0.9% of the sample. Sequenced material: naive CD8+ T cells from blood, with Jurkat cell RNA spiked in. The meaning of the sample's cell subset or site label: FACS-sorted CD8+CD4-CCR7+CD45RA+ naive T cells. The receptors were gathered from a human donor in good health. Some libraries in this study had Jurkat cell RNA spiked in.

This chain connects TRBV7-6 to TRBJ2-1; perhaps TRBD2 as D (5 bases). V lost 5 bases and J lost 10, with 12 bases in between. The CDR3 loop spans 12 amino acids. The V gene's germline CDR1 is SGHVS and CDR2 FNYEAQ. CDR3 region: CASSPGTLEQFF. For the CDR3, the DNA is TGTGCCAGCAGCCCGGGAACACTCGAGCAGTTCTTC.

A remark on this clonotype: This clone may be a read error of a much larger clone one base away. The CDR3: CASRGGGADTLYF. The CDR3 nucleotides are TGTGCCTCCCGGGGCGGGGGGGCAGATACGCTGTATTTT. The chain links TRBV6-5 to TRBJ2-3; 9 bases map to TRBD2. Germline CDR1 reads MNHEY; CDR2 reads SVGAGI. The CDR3 is 13 amino acids.

This clonotype was detected many times. The genes are TRBV6-1 and TRBJ1-1, with D perhaps TRBD1 (5 bases). CDR1 and CDR2 (germline): MNHNS, SASEGT. V shed 5 bases and J shed 2 bases, with 12 bases lying between them. CDR3 length: 14 residues. Written as DNA, the CDR3 is TGTGCCAGCAGTCCCAAGGGGTTTAACACTGAAGCTTTCTTT. Translating it yields CASSPKGFNTEAFF.

This clonotype was found many times. The junction and the germline gene differ at one end; a read error may be behind it. This sequence joins TRBV7-9 and TRBJ2-7; D uncertain. CDR1 is SEHNR, CDR2 FQNEAQ, per germline (reference sequence). There are 13 residues in the CDR3. CDR3 in amino acids: CASSLGGPNEQYF. The CDR3 DNA is TGCGCCAGCAGCCTGGGTGGCCCCAACGAGCAGTACTTC.

This rearrangement joins TRBV4-3 to TRBJ1-1, with TRBD1 identical over 11 bases. CDR3 length: 16 residues. V lost 3 bases, J lost 0 bases, and 3 bases stayed unmatched. Germline CDR1 is LGHNA and CDR2 is YSLEER. The DNA for the CDR3 is TGCGCCAGCAGCCACGGGACAGGGGGGTTGAACACTGAAGCTTTCTTT. As protein: CASSHGTGGLNTEAFF.

This clonotype was observed many times. This chain connects TRBV7-6 to TRBJ2-2; tentatively, D is TRBD1 (6 bases). The CDR3 contains 14 residues. CDR1 and CDR2 (germline): SGHVS, FNYEAQ. Between the trimmed V and J ends, which lost 4 bases and 1 base, there was a span of 7 bases. CDR3 in DNA: TGTGCCAGCAGCTGGGGACAGAACACCGGGGAGCTGTTTTTT. Protein: CASSWGQNTGELFF. The full variable domain, with the rest looked up from reference TRBV7-6 and TRBJ2-2, is GAGVSQSPRYKVTKRGQDVALRCDPISGHVSLYWYRQALGQGPEFLTYFNYEAQQDKSGLPNDRFSAERPEGSISTLTIQRTEQRDSAMYRCASSWGQNTGELFFGEGSRLTVL.

For this clonotype: At one end, the junction sequence differs from germline, possibly due to a read error. The chain combines TRBV10-1 with TRBJ1-5, with a weak D call TRBD1 (6 bases). The CDR3 consists of 15 residues. The germline V gene encodes CDR1 WNHNN and CDR2 SYGVQD (reference sequence). The CDR3 protein is CASPQGGQQGQPRHF. CDR3 DNA: TGCGCCAGCCCCCAGGGAGGGCAACAGGGCCAGCCCCGGCATTTT.

This clonotype came up many times. CDR3 residues: CASSLVWGSQDEQYF. In DNA, the CDR3 is TGTGCCAGCAGCTTAGTCTGGGGATCCCAAGACGAGCAGTACTTC. The V and J genes are TRBV7-2 and TRBJ2-7; D remains ambiguous. With 1 base removed from V and 5 bases from J, the gap between germline ends came to 15 bases. This CDR3 is built from 15 residues. Germline CDR1 and CDR2: SGHTA and FQGNSA.

Worth noting for this clonotype: A read error may account for a junction end that differs from germline. The CDR3 nucleotides are TGTGCCAGCAGTTACTCGATTCCATACGGGCCGGATACTGAAGCTCTCTTT. It yields the protein CASSYSIPYGPDTEALF. V is TRBV6-5 and J is TRBJ1-1, with D hard to call. CDR1 and CDR2 (germline): MNHEY, SVGAGI. CDR3 length equals 17 residues.

This clonotype was seen at least ten times. V gene TRBV7-9 combines with J gene TRBJ2-2; 7 bases are a match to TRBD1. Germline V gene lookup returns CDR1 SEHNR and CDR2 FQNEAQ (reference sequence). CDR3 size: 14 residues. V trimming: 4 bases; J trimming: 6 bases; junction bases outside the gene matches: 5. The CDR3 DNA is TGTGCCAGCAGCTCGCCCGACAGGGCCGGGGAGCTGTTTTTT. Protein sequence: CASSSPDRAGELFF.

This clonotype showed up many times. The chain carries TRBV6-6 and TRBJ2-1, with 11 positions matching TRBD2. Germline lookup yields CDR1 MNHNY and CDR2 SVGAGI (reference sequence). V was clipped by 8 bases and J by 4 bases; unmatched bases: 4. The CDR3 loop spans 14 amino acids. In nucleotides, the CDR3 is TGTGCCAGCGTACTAGCGGGAGAGTACAATGAGCAGTTCTTC. Translated: CASVLAGEYNEQFF.

Worth noting for this clonotype: This may be a read error, as it is one base from a much larger clone. The V call is TRBV19, the J call TRBJ1-2, with D unclear. V was shortened by 5 bases and J by 4 bases, with 17 bases between the two germline ends. The length of the CDR3 is 15 residues. Germline CDR1 is LNHDA and CDR2 is SQIVND (reference sequence). CDR3 region: CASSAKDGRAYGYTF. As DNA, the CDR3 is TGTGCCAGTAGTGCCAAGGACGGGCGAGCCTATGGCTACACCTTC.

This clonotype was recorded at least ten times. CDR3 residues: CSARDHTSTNEQYF. CDR3 coding DNA: TGCAGTGCTAGAGATCACACCAGTACTAACGAGCAGTACTTC. J is TRBJ2-7 and V is TRBV20-1; D is undetermined. V gave up 0 bases and J gave up 5 bases, with 14 bases separating them. The CDR3 length is 14 residues. CDR1 and CDR2 from the germline V gene are DFQATT and SNEGSKA (reference sequence).

This clonotype came up a few times. The chain links TRBV30 to TRBJ2-3; the D gene is possibly TRBD1 (5 bases). The ends were cut back, 0 bases at V and 2 bases at J, with 27 bases in the middle. Germline V gene sequence: CDR1 GTSNPN, CDR2 SVGIG (reference sequence). The CDR3 totals 20 residues. The CDR3 loop reads CAWSVVSSPHTGYHTDTQYF. The CDR3 nucleotides read TGTGCCTGGAGTGTAGTCTCTTCCCCCCACACAGGCTACCACACAGATACGCAGTATTTT.

This clonotype was seen repeatedly, ten times or more. The chain combines TRBV6-1 with TRBJ1-1; perhaps TRBD1 as D (5 bases). Germline CDR1 is MNHNS and CDR2 is SASEGT. This CDR3 spans 14 amino acids. V gave up 1 base and J gave up 1 base, with 7 bases separating them. This chain's CDR3 is CASSEGDGNTEAFF. CDR3 nucleotide sequence: TGTGCCAGCAGTGAAGGGGACGGGAACACTGAAGCTTTCTTT.

In its sample, this clonotype was seen many times. The genes are TRBV29-1 and TRBJ2-4; D tentatively reads TRBD1 or TRBD2 (5 bases each). The germline V gene encodes CDR1 SQVTM and CDR2 ANQGSEA. This CDR3 region has 16 residues. V was cut by 0 bases and J by 3 bases, with 15 bases left in between. The CDR3 coding sequence is TGCAGCGTTGAAGACGCTTGGGACGGCGACAAAAACATTCAGTACTTC. It translates to CSVEDAWDGDKNIQYF.

The V call is TRBV4-1, the J call TRBJ1-1; D unclear. Trimming pared 1 base from V and 0 bases from J, leaving 9 bases between. The CDR3 is 15 amino acids. CDR1 MGHRA and CDR2 YSYEKL come from the germline V gene. The CDR3 coding sequence is TGCGCCAGCAGCCAAGGTAACGCAGTGAACACTGAAGCTTTCTTT. This gives the protein CASSQGNAVNTEAFF.